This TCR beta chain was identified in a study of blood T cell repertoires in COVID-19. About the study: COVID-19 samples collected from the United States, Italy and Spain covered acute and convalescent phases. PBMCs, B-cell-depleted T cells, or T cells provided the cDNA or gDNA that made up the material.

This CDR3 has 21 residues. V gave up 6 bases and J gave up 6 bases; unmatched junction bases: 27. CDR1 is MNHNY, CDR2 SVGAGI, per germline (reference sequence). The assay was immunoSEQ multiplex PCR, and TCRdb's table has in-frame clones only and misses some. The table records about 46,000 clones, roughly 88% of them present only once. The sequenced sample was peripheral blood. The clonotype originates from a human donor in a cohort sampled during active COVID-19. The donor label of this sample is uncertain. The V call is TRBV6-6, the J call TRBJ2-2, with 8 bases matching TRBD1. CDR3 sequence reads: CASSYRSTVGGTGASAGELFF. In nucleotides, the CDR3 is TGTGCCAGCAGCTACCGGAGTACGGTGGGCGGGACAGGTGCTTCTGCCGGGGAGCTGTTTTTT.